This T cell receptor beta chain was recorded in a study of identical twins. General study findings and limits: There were fewer insertions in abundant cord blood beta clonotypes, but memory repertoires showed no such pattern.

MiXCR, run by TCRdb on the 5' RACE reads, gives a single entry per CDR3 protein. The table has hundreds of thousands of distinct CDR3 sequences, approximately 9% seen once. This clonotype came up a few times. Its antigen remains unidentified. V was clipped by 1 base and J by 4 bases, with 16 bases between them. CDR3 size: 16 residues. Germline V gene lookup returns CDR1 SGHAT and CDR2 FQNNGV. These sequences were also reported in another study, on yellow fever vaccine responses in identical twins. That report adds: Twins showed a vaccine T cell response that reportedly seemed partly convergent, partly personalized.

Sequencing used PBMCs. The chain has TRBV11-2 and TRBJ1-1; the D is unclear. The source of this sequence is a woman aged 18-29 years in good health. This chain's CDR3 is CASSLVGSNLGTEAFF. CDR3 coding DNA: TGTGCCAGCAGCTTAGTAGGTTCTAACCTGGGCACTGAAGCTTTCTTT.